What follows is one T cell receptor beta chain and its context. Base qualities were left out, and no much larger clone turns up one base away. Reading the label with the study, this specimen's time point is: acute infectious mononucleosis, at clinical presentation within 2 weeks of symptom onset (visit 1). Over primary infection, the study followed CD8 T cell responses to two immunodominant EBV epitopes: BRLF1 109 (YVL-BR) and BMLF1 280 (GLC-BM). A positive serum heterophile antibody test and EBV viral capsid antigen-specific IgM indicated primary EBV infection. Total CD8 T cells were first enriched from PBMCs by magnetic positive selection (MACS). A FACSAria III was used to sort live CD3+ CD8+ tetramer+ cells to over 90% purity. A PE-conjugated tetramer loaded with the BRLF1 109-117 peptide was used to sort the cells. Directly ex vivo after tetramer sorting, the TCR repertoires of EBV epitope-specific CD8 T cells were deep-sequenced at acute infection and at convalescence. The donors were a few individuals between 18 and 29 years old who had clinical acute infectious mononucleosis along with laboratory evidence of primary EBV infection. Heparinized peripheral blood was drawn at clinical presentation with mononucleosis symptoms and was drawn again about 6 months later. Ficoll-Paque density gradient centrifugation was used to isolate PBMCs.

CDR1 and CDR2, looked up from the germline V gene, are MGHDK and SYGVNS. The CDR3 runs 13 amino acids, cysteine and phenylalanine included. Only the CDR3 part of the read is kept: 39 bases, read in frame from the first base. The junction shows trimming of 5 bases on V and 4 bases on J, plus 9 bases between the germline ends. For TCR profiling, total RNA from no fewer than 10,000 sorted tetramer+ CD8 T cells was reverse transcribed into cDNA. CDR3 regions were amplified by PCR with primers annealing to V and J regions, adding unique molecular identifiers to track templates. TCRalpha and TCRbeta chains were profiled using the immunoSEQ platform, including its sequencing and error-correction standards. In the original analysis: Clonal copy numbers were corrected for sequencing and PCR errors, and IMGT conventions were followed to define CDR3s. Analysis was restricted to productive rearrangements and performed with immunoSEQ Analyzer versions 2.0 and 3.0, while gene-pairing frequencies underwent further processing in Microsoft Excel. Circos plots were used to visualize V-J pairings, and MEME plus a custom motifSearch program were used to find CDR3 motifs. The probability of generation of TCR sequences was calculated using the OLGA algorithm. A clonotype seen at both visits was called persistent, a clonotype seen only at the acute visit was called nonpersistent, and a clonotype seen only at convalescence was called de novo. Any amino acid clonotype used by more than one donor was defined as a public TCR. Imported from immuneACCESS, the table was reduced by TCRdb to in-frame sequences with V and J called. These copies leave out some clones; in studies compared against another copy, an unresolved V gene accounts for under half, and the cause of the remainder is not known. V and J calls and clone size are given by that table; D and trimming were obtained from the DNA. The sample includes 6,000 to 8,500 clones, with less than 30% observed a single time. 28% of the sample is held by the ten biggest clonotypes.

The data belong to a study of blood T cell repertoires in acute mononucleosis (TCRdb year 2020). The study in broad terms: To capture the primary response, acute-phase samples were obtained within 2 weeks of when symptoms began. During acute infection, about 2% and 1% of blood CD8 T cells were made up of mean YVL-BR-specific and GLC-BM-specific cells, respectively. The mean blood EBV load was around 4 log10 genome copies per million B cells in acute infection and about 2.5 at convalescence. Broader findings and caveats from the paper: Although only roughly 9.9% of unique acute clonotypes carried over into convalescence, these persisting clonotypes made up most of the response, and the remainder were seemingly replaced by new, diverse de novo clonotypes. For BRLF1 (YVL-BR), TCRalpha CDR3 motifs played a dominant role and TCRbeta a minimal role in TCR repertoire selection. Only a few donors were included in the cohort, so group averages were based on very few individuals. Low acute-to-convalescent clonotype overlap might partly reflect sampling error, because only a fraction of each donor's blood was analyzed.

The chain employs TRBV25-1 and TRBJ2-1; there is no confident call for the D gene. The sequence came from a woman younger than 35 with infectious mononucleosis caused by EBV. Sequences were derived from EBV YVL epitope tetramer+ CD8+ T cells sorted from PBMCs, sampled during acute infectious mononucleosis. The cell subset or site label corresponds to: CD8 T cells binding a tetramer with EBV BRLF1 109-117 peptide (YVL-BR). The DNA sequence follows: TGTGCCAGCAGTTTGAGGTTTTACAATGAGCAGTTCTTC. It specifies CASSLRFYNEQFF.